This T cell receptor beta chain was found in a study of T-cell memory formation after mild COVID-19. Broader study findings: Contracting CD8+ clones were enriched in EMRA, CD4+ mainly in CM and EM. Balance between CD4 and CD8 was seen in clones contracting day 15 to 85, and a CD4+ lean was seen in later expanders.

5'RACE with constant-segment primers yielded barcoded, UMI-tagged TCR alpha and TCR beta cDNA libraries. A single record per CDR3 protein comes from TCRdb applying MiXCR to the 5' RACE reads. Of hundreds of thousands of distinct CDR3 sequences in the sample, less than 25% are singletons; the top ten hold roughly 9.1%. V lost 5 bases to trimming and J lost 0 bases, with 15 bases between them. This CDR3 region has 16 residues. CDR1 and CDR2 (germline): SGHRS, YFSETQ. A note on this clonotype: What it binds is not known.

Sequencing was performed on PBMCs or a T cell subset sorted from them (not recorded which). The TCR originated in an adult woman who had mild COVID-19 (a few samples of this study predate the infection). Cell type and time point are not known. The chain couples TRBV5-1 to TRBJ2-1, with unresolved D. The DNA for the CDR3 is TGCGCCAGCAGTCCACAACCTACGGGCTCCTACAATGAGCAGTTCTTC. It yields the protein CASSPQPTGSYNEQFF.